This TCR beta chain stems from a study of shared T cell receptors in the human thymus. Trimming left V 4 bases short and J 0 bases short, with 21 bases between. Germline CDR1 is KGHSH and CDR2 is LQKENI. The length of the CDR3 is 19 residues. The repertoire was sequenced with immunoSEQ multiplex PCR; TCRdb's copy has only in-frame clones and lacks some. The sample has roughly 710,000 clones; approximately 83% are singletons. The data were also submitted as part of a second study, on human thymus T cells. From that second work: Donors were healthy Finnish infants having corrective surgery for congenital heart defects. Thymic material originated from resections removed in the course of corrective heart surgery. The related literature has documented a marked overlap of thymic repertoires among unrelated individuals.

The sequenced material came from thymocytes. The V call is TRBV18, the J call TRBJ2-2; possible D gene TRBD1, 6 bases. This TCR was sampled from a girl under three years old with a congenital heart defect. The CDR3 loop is CASSLERGQSFANTGELFF. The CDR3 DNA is TGTGCCAGCTCACTGGAGCGAGGACAGTCGTTCGCGAACACCGGGGAGCTGTTTTTT.